This T cell receptor beta chain was sequenced for a study of T cell responses to AZD1222 COVID-19 vaccine. General study findings and limits: Close to half of all spike-specific TCRs reportedly target regions of the variants that are unmutated. Repertoires were obtained solely post-peak T cell response. The donor cohort was predominantly white British with a female majority, and clonal diversity may have been underestimated. Researchers report vaccine-associated CD4 TCRs spanning spike, with dominance at 160-218 and 743-854.

Assay: immunoSEQ multiplex PCR; the TCRdb copy retains only in-frame clones and omits some. The sample shows 180,000 or so clones, about 90% of them seen only once. This CDR3 comprises 16 residues. The germline CDR1 and CDR2 sequences are SNHLY and FYNNEI. V was clipped by 6 bases and J by 2 bases; unmatched bases: 12. In the case of this clone: The antigen remains undetermined.

Sequencing was performed on peripheral blood, taken 28 days after the second AZD1222 dose. The source of this sequence is an adult who received the AZD1222 COVID-19 vaccine. The chain uses TRBV2 and TRBJ1-2, with 7 bases fitting TRBD1. CDR3 nucleotide sequence: TGTGCCAGCAGGCCTCCCCGTACAGGGGTAAACTATGGCTACACCTTC. It is translated as CASRPPRTGVNYGYTF.